The clone carrying this T cell receptor beta chain showed up just once. V was pared by 0 bases and J by 2 bases, with 5 bases of the junction left unmatched. Germline-derived CDR1 and CDR2 are SGHRS and YFSETQ. The CDR3 has 16 residues. The authors' processing: Researchers report that nucleated cell counts were estimated from reference gene primer amplification. Repertoires were generated with immunoSEQ multiplex PCR, while TCRdb's copy carries only in-frame clones and drops some. V and J calls and clone size are those listed in that table; D and trimming were worked out from the DNA. This table has under 130,000 clones, about 89% appearing once. This entry comes from a study of blood T cell repertoires in COVID-19. Study-wide background: Sources were T cells, B-cell-depleted T cells, or PBMCs; the material itself was cDNA or gDNA.

The sample taken for sequencing was peripheral blood. The receptor was derived from a woman aged 60 to 75 with acute or convalescent COVID-19. The chain links TRBV5-1 to TRBJ2-1; TRBD2 aligns across 7 bases. In nucleotides, the CDR3 is TGCGCCAGCAGCTTGGCCAGCGGGGCCCCCTACAATGAGCAGTTCTTC. The encoded protein is CASSLASGAPYNEQFF.